These T cell receptor beta chains were read from a single sample in a study of T cell responses to AZD1222 COVID-19 vaccine. Sequencing used immunoSEQ multiplex PCR; TCRdb keeps in-frame clones, though not all of them. The sample lists about 120,000 clones; 88% were seen once. Sequenced material: peripheral blood, taken on day 0 of MenACWY control vaccination. These receptors were taken from an adult in good health. Each CDR3 is given with its conserved first and last residue. D genes are given only for firm matches. Expanded clones are given a class, and other clones once, few, many or no size at all.

TRBD1,NA,TRBV9,TRBJ1-2,CASRDGQGGGYTF,TGTGCCAGCAGAGACGGACAGGGGGGTGGCTACACCTTC
NA,NA,TRBV4-2,TRBJ2-5,CASSPNRGSQETQYF,TGTGCCAGCAGCCCGAACCGGGGATCCCAAGAGACCCAGTACTTC
TRBD2,NA,TRBV9,TRBJ2-7,CASSAGTSGFSYEQYF,TGTGCCAGCAGCGCGGGGACTAGCGGGTTCTCCTACGAGCAGTACTTC
TRBD2,NA,TRBV6-5,TRBJ2-7,CASRTSASYEQYF,TGTGCCAGCAGGACTAGCGCCTCCTACGAGCAGTACTTC
NA,NA,TRBV6-5,TRBJ2-5,CASSYSGREETQYF,TGTGCCAGCAGTTACTCCGGCAGGGAAGAGACCCAGTACTTC
NA,few,TRBV7-9,TRBJ2-7,CASSPSGTVYEQYF,TGTGCCAGCAGCCCGTCAGGGACGGTCTACGAGCAGTACTTC
NA,NA,TRBV9,TRBJ1-4,CASSVGPGASPEKLFF,TGTGCCAGCAGCGTAGGCCCGGGGGCCTCCCCTGAAAAACTGTTTTTT
NA,NA,TRBV5-5,TRBJ2-5,CASSPWLGQGETQYF,TGTGCCAGCAGCCCCTGGCTGGGACAAGGAGAGACCCAGTACTTC
NA,NA,TRBV13,TRBJ2-1,CASGGDGRNDNEQFF,TGTGCCAGCGGGGGAGATGGGCGAAACGACAATGAGCAGTTCTTC
NA,NA,TRBV6-1,TRBJ1-5,CASSPPGTSNQPQHF,TGTGCCAGCAGTCCCCCCGGGACCTCTAATCAGCCCCAGCATTTT
TRBD2,NA,TRBV9,TRBJ2-3,CASSLPPGGSTDTQYF,TGTGCCAGCAGCCTCCCCCCGGGAGGGAGCACAGATACGCAGTATTTT
NA,NA,TRBV27,TRBJ2-2,CASSSPGDTLTGELFF,TGTGCCAGCAGTTCCCCCGGGGACACCCTCACCGGGGAGCTGTTTTTT